This TCR beta chain was found in a study of T-cell reconstitution after alpha-beta-depleted transplantation in children. This clonotype occurred a few times. Its target is unknown. Unique molecular identifiers were incorporated into the prepared TCRbeta library. From the PCR reads, TCRdb called clonotypes with MiXCR, one entry per CDR3 protein. Here the sample spans 500,000 to 600,000 distinct CDR3 sequences, 25% to 30% being singletons. Study results and limitations: T cells produced anew were the main source of T-cell counts and diversity one year after transplant. After transplant, at about two months, alpha-beta T cells were reportedly derived from several hundred expanded graft clones. Day-60 TCRbeta diversity that was high in some patients was derived from surviving recipient T cells and thymic progenitors.

Germline assignment: CDR1 SGHTA and CDR2 FQGNSA. This CDR3 is 14 amino acids long. V lost 6 bases to trimming and J lost 4 bases; unmatched junction nucleotides: 4. The clonotype comes from a boy in the first two years of life with Wiskott-Aldrich syndrome, due to receive a stem cell transplant. The sample consisted of PBMCs, taken before TCRalphabeta/CD19-depleted stem cell transplant. The gene calls are TRBV7-2 and TRBJ1-5, with 9 bases lining up with TRBD1. CDR3: CASRGGTGNQPQHF. In nucleotides, the CDR3 is TGTGCCAGCAGAGGAGGGACAGGGAATCAGCCCCAGCATTTT.